This T cell receptor beta chain was captured in a study of shared clonotypes between healthy human individuals. Germline values: CDR1 MNHEY, CDR2 SVGAGI. V was pared by 8 bases and J by 1 base, with 8 bases between. The length of the CDR3 is 12 residues. The protocol was immunoSEQ multiplex PCR, while the TCRdb copy is restricted to in-frame clones and leaves out a portion. The sample has millions of clones; just over 90% are singletons. This clonotype was sampled from a man aged 18-30 years in good health. Some clones in this sample may be carry-over from other donors' samples. This chain uses TRBV6-5 with TRBJ1-1, with no clear D. The sequencing input was naive CD4+ T cells from PBMCs. The subset was: CD45RA+ positively selected. CDR3 residues: CASARQNTEAFF. CDR3 sequence (DNA): TGTGCCAGCGCCCGGCAGAACACTGAAGCTTTCTTT.